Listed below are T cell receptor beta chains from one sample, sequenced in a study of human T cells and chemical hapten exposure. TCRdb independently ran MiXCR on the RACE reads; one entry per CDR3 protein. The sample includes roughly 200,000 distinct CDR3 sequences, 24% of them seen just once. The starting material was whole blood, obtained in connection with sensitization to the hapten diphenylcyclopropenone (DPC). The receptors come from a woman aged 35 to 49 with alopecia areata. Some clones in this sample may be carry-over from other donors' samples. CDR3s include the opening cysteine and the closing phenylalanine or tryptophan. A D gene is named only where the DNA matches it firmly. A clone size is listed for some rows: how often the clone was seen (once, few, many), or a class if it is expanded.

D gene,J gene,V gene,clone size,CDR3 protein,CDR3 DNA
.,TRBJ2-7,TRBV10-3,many,CAISATSYEQYF,TGTGCCATCAGTGCAACAAGTTACGAGCAGTACTTC
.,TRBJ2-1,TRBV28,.,CASSGGSLANEQFF,TGTGCCAGCAGTGGTGGGTCCCTGGCCAATGAGCAGTTCTTC
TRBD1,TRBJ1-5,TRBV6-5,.,CASRPQGFGNQPQHF,TGTGCCAGCAGGCCACAGGGGTTTGGCAATCAGCCCCAGCATTTT
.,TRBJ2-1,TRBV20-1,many,CSAAGDISYNEQFF,TGCAGTGCTGCTGGAGATATCTCCTACAATGAGCAGTTCTTC
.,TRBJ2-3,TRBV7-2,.,CASSLQSGADTQYF,TGTGCCAGCAGCCTTCAATCCGGGGCAGATACGCAGTATTTT
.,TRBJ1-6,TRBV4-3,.,CASSQDRNSPLHF,TGCGCCAGCAGCCAAGATAGAAATTCACCCCTCCACTTT
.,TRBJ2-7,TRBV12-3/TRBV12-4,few,CASSGGGFDEQYF,TGTGCCAGCAGCGGCGGAGGGTTCGACGAGCAGTACTTC
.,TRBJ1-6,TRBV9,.,CASSSGTGLNSLLHF,TGTGCCAGCAGTTCGGGGACGGGCCTTAATTCACTCCTCCACTTT
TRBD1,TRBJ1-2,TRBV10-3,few,CAISRDSGAGYTF,TGTGCCATCAGCCGGGACAGCGGCGCGGGCTACACCTTC
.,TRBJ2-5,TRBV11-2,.,CASSPGAVETQYF,TGTGCCAGCAGCCCCGGGGCCGTGGAGACCCAGTACTTC
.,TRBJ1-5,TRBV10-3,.,CAISEGRGSNQPQHF,TGTGCCATCAGTGAAGGTAGGGGGAGCAATCAGCCCCAGCATTTT
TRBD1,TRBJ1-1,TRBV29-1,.,CSVGRDREGSEAFF,TGCAGCGTTGGACGGGACAGGGAAGGCTCTGAAGCTTTCTTT
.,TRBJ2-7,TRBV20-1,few,CSTRWISYEQYF,TGCAGTACCCGCTGGATTTCCTACGAGCAGTACTTC
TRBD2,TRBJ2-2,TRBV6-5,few,CASSFSGTGELFF,TGTGCCAGCAGTTTTAGCGGGACCGGGGAGCTGTTTTTT
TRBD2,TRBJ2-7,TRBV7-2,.,CASSLGYWREGHLPYEQYF,TGTGCCAGCAGCTTAGGATATTGGCGGGAGGGCCATCTCCCCTACGAGCAGTACTTC
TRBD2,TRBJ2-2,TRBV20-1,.,CSARIATSGTVLGELFF,TGCAGTGCTAGGATAGCGACTAGCGGGACCGTCCTCGGGGAGCTGTTTTTT
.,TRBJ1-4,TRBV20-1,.,CSARVLDATNEKLFF,TGCAGTGCTAGAGTTTTGGATGCAACTAATGAAAAACTGTTTTTT
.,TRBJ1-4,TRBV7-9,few,CASSSREKLFF,TGTGCCAGCAGCTCACGGGAGAAACTGTTTTTT
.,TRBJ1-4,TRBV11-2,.,CASSLAPEANEKLFF,TGTGCCAGCAGCTTAGCCCCCGAGGCTAATGAAAAACTGTTTTTT
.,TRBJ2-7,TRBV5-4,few,CASSLGAAGLSHEQYF,TGTGCCAGCAGCTTGGGGGCAGCGGGCCTTTCCCACGAGCAGTACTTC
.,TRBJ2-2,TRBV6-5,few,CASKAYNTGELFF,TGTGCCAGCAAGGCTTACAACACCGGGGAGCTGTTTTTT
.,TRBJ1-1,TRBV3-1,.,CASSQVAARTEAFF,TGTGCCAGCAGCCAAGTCGCCGCGCGGACTGAAGCTTTCTTT
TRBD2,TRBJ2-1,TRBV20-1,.,CSAPTSGRAYNEQFF,TGCAGTGCACCTACTAGCGGGAGGGCCTACAATGAGCAGTTCTTC
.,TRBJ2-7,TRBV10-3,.,CASGTGTYEQYF,TGTGCCTCAGGGACGGGAACCTACGAGCAGTACTTC
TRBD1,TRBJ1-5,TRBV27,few,CASADRGYQPQHF,TGTGCCAGCGCAGACAGGGGGTACCAGCCCCAGCATTTT